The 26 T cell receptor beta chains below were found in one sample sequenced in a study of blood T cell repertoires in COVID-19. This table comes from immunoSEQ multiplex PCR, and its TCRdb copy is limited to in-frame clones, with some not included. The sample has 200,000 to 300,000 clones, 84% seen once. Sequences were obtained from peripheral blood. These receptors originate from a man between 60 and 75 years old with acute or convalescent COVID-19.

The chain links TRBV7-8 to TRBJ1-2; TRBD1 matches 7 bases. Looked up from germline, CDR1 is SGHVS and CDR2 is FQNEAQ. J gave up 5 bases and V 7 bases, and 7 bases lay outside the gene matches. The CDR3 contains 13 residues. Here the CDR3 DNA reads TGTGCCAGCAAAGAGGGGGCGAAGTATGGCTACACCTTC. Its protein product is CASKEGAKYGYTF. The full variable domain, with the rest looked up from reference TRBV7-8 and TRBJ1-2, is GAGVSQSPRYKVAKRGQDVALRCDPISGHVSLFWYQQALGQGPEFLTYFQNEAQLDKSGLPSDRFFAERPEGSVSTLKIQRTQQEDSAVYLCASKEGAKYGYTFGSGTRLTVV.

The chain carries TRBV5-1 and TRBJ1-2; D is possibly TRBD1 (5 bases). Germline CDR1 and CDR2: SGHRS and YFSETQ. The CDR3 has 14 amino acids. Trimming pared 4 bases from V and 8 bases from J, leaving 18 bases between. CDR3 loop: CASSTQGSGGGYTF. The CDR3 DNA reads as TGCGCCAGCAGCACTCAGGGTAGCGGAGGAGGCTACACCTTC. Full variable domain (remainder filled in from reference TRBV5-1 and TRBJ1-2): KAGVTQTPRYLIKTRGQQVTLSCSPISGHRSVSWYQQTPGQGLQFLFEYFSETQRNKGNFPGRFSGRQFSNSRSEMNVSTLELGDSALYLCASSTQGSGGGYTFGSGTRLTVV.

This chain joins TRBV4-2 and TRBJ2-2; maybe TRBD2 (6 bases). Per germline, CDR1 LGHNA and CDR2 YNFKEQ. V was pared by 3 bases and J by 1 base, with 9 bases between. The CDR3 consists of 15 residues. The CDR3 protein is CASSHLSGNTGELFF. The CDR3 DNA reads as TGTGCCAGCAGCCATCTTAGCGGGAACACCGGGGAGCTGTTTTTT.

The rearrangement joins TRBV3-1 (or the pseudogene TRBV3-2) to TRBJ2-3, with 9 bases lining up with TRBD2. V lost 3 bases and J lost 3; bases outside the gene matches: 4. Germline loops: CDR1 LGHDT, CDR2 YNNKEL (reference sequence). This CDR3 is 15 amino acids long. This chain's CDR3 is CASSQGREGTDTQYF. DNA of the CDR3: TGTGCCAGCAGCCAGGGGCGGGAGGGGACAGATACGCAGTATTTT.

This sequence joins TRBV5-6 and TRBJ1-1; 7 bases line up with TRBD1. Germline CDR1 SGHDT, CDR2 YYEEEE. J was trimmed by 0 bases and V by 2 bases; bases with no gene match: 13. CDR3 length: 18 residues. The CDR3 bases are TGTGCCAGCAGCTTAAAACCGGGACAGAGATACATGAACACTGAAGCTTTCTTT. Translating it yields CASSLKPGQRYMNTEAFF.

The CDR3 coding sequence is TGTGCCAGCAGCCAAGACAGGAATAGCGGGAGGCGGGAGACCCAGTACTTC. Protein sequence: CASSQDRNSGRRETQYF. The V gene is TRBV3-1 (or the pseudogene TRBV3-2), the J gene TRBJ2-5; 10 bases fit TRBD2. Germline loops: CDR1 LGHDT, CDR2 YNNKEL (reference sequence). This CDR3 is 17 amino acids long. V lost 0 bases to trimming and J lost 5 bases; unmatched junction nucleotides: 9.

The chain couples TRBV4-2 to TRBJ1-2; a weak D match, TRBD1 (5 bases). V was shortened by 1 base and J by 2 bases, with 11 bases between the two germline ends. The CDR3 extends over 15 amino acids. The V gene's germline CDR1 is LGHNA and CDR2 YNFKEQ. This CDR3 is CASSQAGESNYGYTF. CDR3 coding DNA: TGTGCCAGCAGCCAAGCGGGGGAGTCGAACTATGGCTACACCTTC.

CDR3 nucleotide sequence: TGCAGCGTACGGGGAAATGAAAAACTGTTTTTT. This encodes CSVRGNEKLFF. This chain connects TRBV29-1 to TRBJ1-4; no reliable D call. The CDR3 length is 11 residues. Germline CDR1 and CDR2: SQVTM and ANQGSEA. V was trimmed by 6 bases and J by 5 bases, leaving 7 bases between them.

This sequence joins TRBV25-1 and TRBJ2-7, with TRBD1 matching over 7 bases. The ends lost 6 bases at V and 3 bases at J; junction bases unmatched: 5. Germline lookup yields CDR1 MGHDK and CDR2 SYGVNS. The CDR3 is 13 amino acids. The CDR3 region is CASRVTGRYEQYF. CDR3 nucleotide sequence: TGTGCCAGCAGAGTGACAGGGCGCTACGAGCAGTACTTC.

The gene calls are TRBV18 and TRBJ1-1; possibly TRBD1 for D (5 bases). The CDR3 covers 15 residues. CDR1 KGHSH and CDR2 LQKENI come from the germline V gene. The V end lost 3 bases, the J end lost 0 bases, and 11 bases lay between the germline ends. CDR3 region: CASSPRQSLNTEAFF. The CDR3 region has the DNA TGTGCCAGCTCACCCCGACAGAGCTTGAACACTGAAGCTTTCTTT.

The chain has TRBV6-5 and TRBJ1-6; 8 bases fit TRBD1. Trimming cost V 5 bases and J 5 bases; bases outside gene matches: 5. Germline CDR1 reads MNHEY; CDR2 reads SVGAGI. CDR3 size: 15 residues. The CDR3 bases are TGTGCCAGCAGTCTCGCGGGACAGGATAATTCACCCCTCCACTTT. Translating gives CASSLAGQDNSPLHF.

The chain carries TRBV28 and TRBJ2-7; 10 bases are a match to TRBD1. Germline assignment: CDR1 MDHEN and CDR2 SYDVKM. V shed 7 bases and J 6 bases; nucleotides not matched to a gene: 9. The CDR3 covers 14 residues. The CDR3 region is CASNEDRGLVEQYF. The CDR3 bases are TGTGCCAGCAACGAAGACAGGGGGCTGGTCGAGCAGTACTTC.

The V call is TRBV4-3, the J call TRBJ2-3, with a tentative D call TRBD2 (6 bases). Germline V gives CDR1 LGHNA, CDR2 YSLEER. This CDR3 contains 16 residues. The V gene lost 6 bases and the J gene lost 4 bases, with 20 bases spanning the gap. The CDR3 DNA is TGCGCCAGCAGTCGTATCACGGGGGAAACCTCAGATACGCAGTATTTT. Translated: CASSRITGETSDTQYF.

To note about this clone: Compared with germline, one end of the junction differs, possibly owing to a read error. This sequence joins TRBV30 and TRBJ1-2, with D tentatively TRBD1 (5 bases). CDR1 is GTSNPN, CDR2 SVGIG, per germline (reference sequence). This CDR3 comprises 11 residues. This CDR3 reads CAWSGMTDPLF. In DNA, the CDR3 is TGTGCCTGGAGTGGAATGACAGATCCACTCTTC.

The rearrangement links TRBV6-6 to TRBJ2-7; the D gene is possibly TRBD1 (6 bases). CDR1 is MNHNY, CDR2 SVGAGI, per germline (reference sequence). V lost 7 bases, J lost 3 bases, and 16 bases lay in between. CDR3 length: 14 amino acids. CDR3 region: CASTNGQGIYEQYF. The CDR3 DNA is TGTGCCAGCACCAACGGGCAGGGGATCTACGAGCAGTACTTC.

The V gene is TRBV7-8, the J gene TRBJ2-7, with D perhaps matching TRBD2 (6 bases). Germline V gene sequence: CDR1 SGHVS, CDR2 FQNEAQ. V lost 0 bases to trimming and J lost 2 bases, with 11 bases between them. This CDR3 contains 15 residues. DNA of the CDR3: TGTGCCAGCAGCTTAGCGGGGGGAGCTCCCTACGAGCAGTACTTC. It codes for CASSLAGGAPYEQYF.

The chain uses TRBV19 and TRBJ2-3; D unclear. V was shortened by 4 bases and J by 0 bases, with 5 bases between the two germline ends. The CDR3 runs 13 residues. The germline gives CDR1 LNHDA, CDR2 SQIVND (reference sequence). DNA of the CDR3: TGTGCCAGTAGTAGGCAGAGCACAGATACGCAGTATTTT. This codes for CASSRQSTDTQYF. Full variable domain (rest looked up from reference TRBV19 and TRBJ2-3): DGGITQSPKYLFRKEGQNVTLSCEQNLNHDAMYWYRQDPGQGLRLIYYSQIVNDFQKGDIAEGYSVSREKKESFPLTVTSAQKNPTAFYLCASSRQSTDTQYFGPGTRLTVL.

The DNA of the CDR3 is TGTGCCAGCAGTTCCCCGGGACTAGCGGGGGCCGGGGAGACCCAGTACTTC. Residues: CASSSPGLAGAGETQYF. The rearrangement links TRBV6-2 or TRBV6-3 to TRBJ2-5, with 14 bases that match TRBD2. V lost 4 bases and J lost 5; bases outside the gene matches: 9. The CDR3 consists of 17 residues. The germline V gene encodes CDR1 MNHEY and CDR2 SVGEGT.

CDR3 residues: CASSSRTFSGNTIYF. In DNA form, the CDR3 reads TGTGCCAGCAGCTCGCGGACTTTCTCTGGAAACACCATATATTTT. The chain joins TRBV13 to TRBJ1-3; D is unresolved. The CDR3 consists of 15 residues. V was trimmed by 4 bases and J by 0 bases, leaving 10 bases between them. Germline V gene data show CDR1 as PRHDT and CDR2 as FYEKMQ (reference sequence).

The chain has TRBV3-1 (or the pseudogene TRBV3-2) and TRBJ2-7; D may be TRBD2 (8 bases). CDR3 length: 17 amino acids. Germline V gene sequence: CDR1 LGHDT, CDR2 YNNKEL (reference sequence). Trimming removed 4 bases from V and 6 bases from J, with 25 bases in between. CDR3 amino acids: CASSLDREDAGGREQYF. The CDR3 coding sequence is TGTGCCAGCAGCCTTGACAGGGAAGACGCGGGAGGACGCGAGCAGTACTTC.

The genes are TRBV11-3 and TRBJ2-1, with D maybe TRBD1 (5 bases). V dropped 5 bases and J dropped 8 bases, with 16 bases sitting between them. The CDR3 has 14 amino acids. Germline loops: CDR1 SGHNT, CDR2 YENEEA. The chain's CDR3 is CASSPQGAFDEQFF. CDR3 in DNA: TGTGCCAGCAGCCCCCAGGGTGCATTTGATGAGCAGTTCTTC.

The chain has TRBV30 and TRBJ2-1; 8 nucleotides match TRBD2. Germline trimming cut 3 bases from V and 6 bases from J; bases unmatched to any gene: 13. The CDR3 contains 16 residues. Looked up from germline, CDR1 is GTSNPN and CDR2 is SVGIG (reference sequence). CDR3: CAWRESSGAFSNEQFF. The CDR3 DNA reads TGTGCCTGGAGGGAAAGTAGCGGGGCTTTTAGCAATGAGCAGTTCTTC.

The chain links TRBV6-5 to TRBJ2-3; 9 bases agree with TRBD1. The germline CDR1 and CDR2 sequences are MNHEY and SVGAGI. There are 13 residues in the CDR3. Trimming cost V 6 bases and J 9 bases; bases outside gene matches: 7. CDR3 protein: CASSLGTGKTQYF. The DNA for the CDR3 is TGTGCCAGCAGCCTTGGGACAGGGAAAACGCAGTATTTT.

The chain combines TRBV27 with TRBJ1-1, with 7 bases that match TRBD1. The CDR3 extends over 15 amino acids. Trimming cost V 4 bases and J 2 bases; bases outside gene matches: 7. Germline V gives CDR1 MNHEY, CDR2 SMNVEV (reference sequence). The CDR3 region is CASSSLGQPNTEAFF. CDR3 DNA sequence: TGTGCCAGCAGTTCTCTGGGACAGCCAAACACTGAAGCTTTCTTT.

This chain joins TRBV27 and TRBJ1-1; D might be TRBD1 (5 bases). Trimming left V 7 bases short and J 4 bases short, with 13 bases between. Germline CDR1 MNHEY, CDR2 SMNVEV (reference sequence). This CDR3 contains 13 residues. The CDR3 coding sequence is TGTGCCAGCAAAAGTGGGGGAGGCACTGAAGCTTTCTTT. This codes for CASKSGGGTEAFF.

The CDR3 sequence: CASSYSRSGETQYF. CDR3 sequence (DNA): TGTGCCAGCAGTTACTCGAGGAGTGGAGAGACCCAGTACTTC. This chain joins TRBV6-5 and TRBJ2-5; D remains ambiguous. Germline V lookup: CDR1 MNHEY, CDR2 SVGAGI. CDR3 size: 14 residues. Trimming pared 0 bases from V and 4 bases from J, leaving 9 bases between.